This T cell receptor beta chain was recovered during a study of cytomegalovirus exposure and HLA in healthy donors. The overall study: Across under 450 genotyped donors, 81% landed in the Caucasian-associated ancestry cluster.

About this clone itself: What it binds is not known. Mismatch with germline at one junction end may stem from a read error.

The CDR3 sequence is 15 residues long. CDR1 is SSHAT, CDR2 FNYEAQ, per germline (reference sequence). The PCR made use of 60 Vbeta and 13 Jbeta primers. Assay used: immunoSEQ multiplex PCR; TCRdb lists only in-frame clones, some missing. Among about 52,000 clones listed, 55% to 85% were seen once. The study's findings and limits: According to the study, 150 to 200 TCR beta chains were cytomegalovirus-associated.

The study sampled nominally healthy donors, though unrecorded immune exposures were likely. The receptor was isolated from a woman aged 45-65 years in good health and CMV-seronegative. The chain links TRBV7-7 to TRBJ2-3; TRBD2 agrees at 8 bases. Material: PBMCs. CDR3 residues: CASSLGGTRTDTQYF. CDR3 nucleotide sequence: TGTGCTAGCAGCTTAGGGGGGACTAGGACAGATACGCAGTATTTT.